Below, 12 T cell receptor beta chains from the same sample are listed, as sequenced in a study of naive and memory T cell subsets. Findings and limits, study-wide: Especially in CD8 cells, naive repertoires contained a few larger clonotypes, possibly CD45RA-re-expressing memory cells.

For these TCRs, the target antigens are not known. An equimolar mix of two oligonucleotides served as the beta constant-region primer for TRBC1 and TRBC2. The ligated cDNA underwent four PCR rounds using SP2 and nested alpha and beta constant-region primers. From the UMI-ligation and nested PCR reads, TCRdb called clonotypes with MiXCR, one entry per CDR3 protein. Of about 150,000 distinct CDR3 sequences in the sample, roughly 23% were seen once. Input material: naive CD4+ T cells from blood. The receptors come from a human donor in good health.

The rearrangement links TRBV6-2 or TRBV6-3 to TRBJ2-4, with 12 bases that match TRBD2. This CDR3 has 17 amino acids. V was pared by 6 bases and J by 6 bases, with 12 bases of the junction left unmatched. The germline V gene encodes CDR1 MNHEY and CDR2 SVGEGT. The CDR3, as DNA: TGTGCCAGCAGCCCGGGACTAGCGGGCGCTACGACAAACATTCAGTACTTC. Translation gives CASSPGLAGATTNIQYF.

V usage is TRBV20-1 and J usage is TRBJ2-3, with D maybe TRBD2 (5 bases). V was shortened by 3 bases and J by 5 bases, with 18 bases between the two germline ends. Germline values: CDR1 DFQATT, CDR2 SNEGSKA (reference sequence). CDR3 size: 15 residues. The CDR3 DNA reads TGCAGTGCTAGCTCCGTAGCAAACCGGGGAGATACGCAGTATTTT. Protein product: CSASSVANRGDTQYF.

This clonotype was counted between two and nine times. The rearrangement uses TRBV27 and TRBJ2-1; the match to TRBD1 covers 10 bases. The CDR3 extends over 16 amino acids. CDR1 and CDR2 (germline): MNHEY, SMNVEV (reference sequence). The ends lost 5 bases at V and 4 bases at J; junction bases unmatched: 8. The CDR3 sequence: CASSLTRDRGYNEQFF. DNA for the CDR3: TGTGCCAGCAGTCTCACTCGGGACAGGGGATACAATGAGCAGTTCTTC.

This clonotype was counted between two and nine times. This chain uses TRBV9 with TRBJ2-3; no firm D call. The length of the CDR3 is 16 residues. Trimming pared 4 bases from V and 2 bases from J, leaving 17 bases between. From germline, CDR1 is SGDLS and CDR2 YYNGEE. The CDR3 reads CASSPWAGPLTDTQYF. DNA of the CDR3: TGTGCCAGCAGCCCATGGGCAGGACCCCTCACAGATACGCAGTATTTT.

A few counts support this clonotype. V gene TRBV7-3 combines with J gene TRBJ2-1; 7 nucleotides line up with TRBD2. The junction had 8 bases not matched to a gene; V was cut back by 6 bases and J by 0 bases. Germline loops: CDR1 SGHTA, CDR2 FQGTGA. This CDR3 is 16 amino acids long. The CDR3 spells CASSSIAGSSYNEQFF. The CDR3 nucleotides read TGTGCCAGCAGTTCGATAGCGGGTAGCTCCTACAATGAGCAGTTCTTC.

This clonotype was detected many times. This chain uses TRBV29-1 with TRBJ2-3, with 7 bases matching TRBD1. Germline-derived CDR1 and CDR2 are SQVTM and ANQGSEA. The CDR3 covers 13 residues. Germline trimming cut 4 bases from V and 2 bases from J; bases unmatched to any gene: 3. CDR3 region: CSVGGTDTDTQYF. The CDR3 DNA sequence: TGCAGCGTTGGAGGGACAGACACAGATACGCAGTATTTT.

There are many counts of this clonotype. This chain links TRBV3-1 with TRBJ1-1; 10 bases align to TRBD1. The CDR3 has 18 residues. V dropped 7 bases and J dropped 1; count of bases not matched to a gene: 15. Per the germline V gene, CDR1 is LGHDT and CDR2 is YNNKEL (reference sequence). CDR3 sequence: CASTPGQGSRVKNTEAFF. Written as DNA, the CDR3 is TGTGCCAGCACCCCGGGACAGGGGAGTCGGGTGAAGAACACTGAAGCTTTCTTT.

J is TRBJ2-7 and V is TRBV6-6; a weak D match, TRBD1 (7 bases). Deletions cut 0 bases from V and 11 bases from J, with 20 bases between. Germline V gene lookup returns CDR1 MNHNY and CDR2 SVGAGI (reference sequence). The CDR3 consists of 15 residues. CDR3 sequence (DNA): TGTGCCAGCAGTTACTCGGGGACAGCCTCGGGAGAGAAGTACTTC. It yields the protein CASSYSGTASGEKYF.

This clonotype was counted at least ten times. The chain carries TRBV20-1 and TRBJ2-3; a possible D gene is TRBD1 (6 bases). CDR1 is DFQATT and CDR2 is SNEGSKA in the germline V gene (reference sequence). The CDR3 extends over 13 amino acids. Trimming pared 6 bases from V and 3 bases from J, leaving 13 bases between. The CDR3 DNA follows: TGCAGTGCAGAAAGGACAGCTACAGATACGCAGTATTTT. The encoded protein is CSAERTATDTQYF.

This clonotype turned up a few times. The gene calls are TRBV7-9 and TRBJ2-1, with 9 bases aligning to TRBD2. The CDR3 has 18 amino acids. Germline CDR1 and CDR2: SEHNR and FQNEAQ (reference sequence). J gave up 7 bases and V 1 base, and 14 bases lay outside the gene matches. As DNA, the CDR3 is TGTGCCAGCAGCTTAGGGAGGCTAGCGGGAACCCTTAAGAATGAGCAGTTCTTC. Translation gives CASSLGRLAGTLKNEQFF.

The rearrangement uses TRBV27 and TRBJ1-4; no reliable D call. Deletions cut 3 bases from V and 7 bases from J, with 12 bases between. The CDR3 consists of 14 residues. Germline V gene data show CDR1 as MNHEY and CDR2 as SMNVEV (reference sequence). The CDR3 coding sequence is TGTGCCAGCAGTTTGGTAGGGTTAGGTGAAAAACTGTTTTTT. It translates to CASSLVGLGEKLFF.

This clonotype has only a few counts. The rearrangement joins TRBV9 to TRBJ2-5, with 11 positions matching TRBD2. The CDR3 runs to 17 residues. V was clipped by 3 bases and J by 1 base; unmatched bases: 8. Germline V gene data show CDR1 as SGDLS and CDR2 as YYNGEE. CDR3 bases: TGTGCCAGCAGCGCCCTTTCGACTAGCGGGGCCCAAGAGACCCAGTACTTC. This gives the protein CASSALSTSGAQETQYF.